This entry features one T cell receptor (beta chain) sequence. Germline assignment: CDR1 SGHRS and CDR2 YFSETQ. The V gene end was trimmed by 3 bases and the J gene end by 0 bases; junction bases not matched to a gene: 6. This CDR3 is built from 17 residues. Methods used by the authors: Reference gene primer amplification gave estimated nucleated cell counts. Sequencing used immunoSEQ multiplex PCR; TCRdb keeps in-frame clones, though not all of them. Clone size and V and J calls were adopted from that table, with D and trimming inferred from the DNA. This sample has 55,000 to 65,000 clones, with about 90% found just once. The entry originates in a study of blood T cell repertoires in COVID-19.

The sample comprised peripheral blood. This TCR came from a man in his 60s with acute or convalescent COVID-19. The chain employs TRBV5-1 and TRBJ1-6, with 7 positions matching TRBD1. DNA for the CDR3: TGCGCCAGCAGCTGGGACAGACTAAGCTCCTATAATTCACCCCTCCACTTT. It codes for CASSWDRLSSYNSPLHF.